One sample yielded the 30 T cell receptor beta chains listed below, sequenced in a study of T cell responses to AZD1222 COVID-19 vaccine. Repertoires were generated with immunoSEQ multiplex PCR, while TCRdb's copy carries only in-frame clones and drops some. The sample yields fewer than 45,000 clones, approximately 86% seen once. The sequences come from peripheral blood, collected on day 0 of AZD1222 vaccination. These receptors originate from an adult in good health.

The chain has TRBV29-1 and TRBJ1-1; 8 nucleotides agree with TRBD1. The CDR3 covers 14 residues. CDR1 and CDR2 (germline): SQVTM, ANQGSEA. Trimming took 6 bases from V and 5 from J; bases not matched to a gene: 11. The CDR3 DNA is TGCAGCGTAGGAAACGGACAGGGTAGGACTGAAGCTTTCTTT. Protein product: CSVGNGQGRTEAFF.

The rearrangement uses TRBV28 and TRBJ1-5; D possibly corresponds to TRBD1 (6 bases). CDR1 is MDHEN, CDR2 SYDVKM, per germline. The V gene lost 7 bases and the J gene lost 6 bases, with 19 bases spanning the gap. The CDR3 covers 15 residues. The CDR3: CASTARQGWGQPQHF. The CDR3 DNA is TGTGCCAGCACCGCGAGGCAGGGGTGGGGTCAGCCCCAGCATTTT.

The rearrangement uses TRBV6-5 and TRBJ2-1; D unresolved. Germline CDR1 and CDR2: MNHEY and SVGAGI. The CDR3 is 15 amino acids. V lost 8 bases to trimming and J lost 0 bases, with 14 bases between them. Here the CDR3 DNA reads TGTGCCAGCGGATCACCGTCCACCTCCTACAATGAGCAGTTCTTC. Translating it yields CASGSPSTSYNEQFF.

This clone showed up just a few times. This rearrangement joins TRBV28 to TRBJ1-4, with D hard to call. Germline V gives CDR1 MDHEN, CDR2 SYDVKM. The CDR3 has 16 amino acids. V was clipped by 1 base and J by 3 bases, with 12 bases between them. As DNA, the CDR3 is TGTGCCAGCAGTTTATCTCATAGCAGATCTAATGAAAAACTGTTTTTT. Its protein is CASSLSHSRSNEKLFF.

A few counts support this clone. The chain employs TRBV30 and TRBJ1-2; TRBD1 aligns across 9 bases. After removal of 4 bases from V and 6 bases from J, the junction contained 6 bases not matched to a gene. The CDR3 consists of 13 residues. Germline V CDR1 and CDR2: GTSNPN, SVGIG (reference sequence). CDR3 amino acids: CAWTRRQGDGYTF. The CDR3 nucleotides are TGTGCCTGGACCCGGAGACAGGGGGATGGCTACACCTTC.

The chain employs TRBV2 and TRBJ2-3, with D possibly matching TRBD2 (6 bases). CDR3 length equals 17 residues. Trimming shortened V by 7 bases and J by 2 bases, and 22 bases separated the two germline ends. Germline CDR1 reads SNHLY; CDR2 reads FYNNEI. CDR3 amino acids: CASTGRGLGGHTDTQYF. The CDR3 region has the DNA TGTGCCAGCACCGGACGAGGTCTAGGAGGGCACACAGATACGCAGTATTTT.

The chain carries TRBV2 and TRBJ2-7, with a tentative D call TRBD1 (7 bases). The CDR3 is 14 residues long. Germline loops: CDR1 SNHLY, CDR2 FYNNEI. The germline V and J ends were trimmed by 6 bases and 4 bases, with 16 bases remaining between them. CDR3 loop: CASSQGGPLYEQYF. CDR3 bases: TGTGCCAGCAGCCAGGGGGGTCCTCTATACGAGCAGTACTTC.

The chain employs TRBV30 and TRBJ2-2, with 9 nucleotides matching TRBD2. J lost 0 bases, V lost 3 bases, and 2 bases had no gene match. The CDR3 has 15 amino acids. The germline gives CDR1 GTSNPN, CDR2 SVGIG (reference sequence). CDR3 bases: TGTGCCTGGAGACTAGCGGGCTCGAACACCGGGGAGCTGTTTTTT. Its translation is CAWRLAGSNTGELFF.

The chain is built from TRBV7-8 and TRBJ1-6; D is unresolved. The germline V gene has CDR1 SGHVS and CDR2 FQNEAQ. The V end lost 2 bases, the J end lost 10 bases, and 9 bases lay between the germline ends. CDR3 size: 13 residues. The CDR3 sequence is CASSLSLGSPLHF. In DNA form, the CDR3 reads TGTGCCAGCAGCTTATCACTCGGCTCACCCCTCCACTTT.

This clone has just a few counts. The J gene is TRBJ1-5, the V gene TRBV19; possible D gene TRBD1, 5 bases. Trimming cost V 3 bases and J 7 bases, with 16 bases left between them. From germline, CDR1 is LNHDA and CDR2 SQIVND (reference sequence). The CDR3 sequence is 15 residues long. The CDR3 bases are TGTGCCAGTAGTATTTTGGGGGGGGGAGGCCAGCCCCAGCATTTT. Protein sequence: CASSILGGGGQPQHF. Supplemented by reference TRBV19 and TRBJ1-5, the full variable domain reads DGGITQSPKYLFRKEGQNVTLSCEQNLNHDAMYWYRQDPGQGLRLIYYSQIVNDFQKGDIAEGYSVSREKKESFPLTVTSAQKNPTAFYLCASSILGGGGQPQHFGDGTRLSIL.

The rearrangement links TRBV21-1 to TRBJ2-7; whether TRBD2, the table's D call, matches the DNA was not checked. TRBV21-1 is shown as a pseudogene. This CDR3 is 15 amino acids long. Here the CDR3 DNA reads TGTGCCAGCAGCACCCGGGGGAATGACATCTACGAGCAGTACTTC. It codes for CASSTRGNDIYEQYF.

This chain links TRBV28 with TRBJ2-3; either TRBD1 or TRBD2 may supply D (5 bases each). V was clipped by 7 bases and J by 1 base, with 15 bases between them. The CDR3 consists of 15 residues. Germline V gene data show CDR1 as MDHEN and CDR2 as SYDVKM. In DNA form, the CDR3 reads TGTGCCAGCACCCAGGAGGCAGGGCGCACAGATACGCAGTATTTT. Translated: CASTQEAGRTDTQYF. Filled out from reference TRBV28 and TRBJ2-3, the complete variable domain reads DVKVTQSSRYLVKRTGEKVFLECVQDMDHENMFWYRQDPGLGLRLIYFSYDVKMKEKGDIPEGYSVSREKKERFSLILESASTNQTSMYLCASTQEAGRTDTQYFGPGTRLTVL.

This clone appeared once. V usage is TRBV7-9 and J usage is TRBJ2-3; possibly TRBD2 for D (6 bases). Trimming took off 1 base at V and 5 bases at J, with 10 bases between the two ends. The CDR3 loop spans 14 amino acids. Germline V gene lookup returns CDR1 SEHNR and CDR2 FQNEAQ (reference sequence). This chain's CDR3 is CASSLGREVDTQYF. The CDR3 coding sequence is TGTGCCAGCAGCTTAGGCAGGGAGGTAGATACGCAGTATTTT.

This clone was seen only a few times. J is TRBJ2-7 and V is TRBV19, with no clear D. The V end lost 4 bases, the J end lost 0 bases, and 10 bases lay between the germline ends. Per germline, CDR1 LNHDA and CDR2 SQIVND (reference sequence). This CDR3 has 14 residues. CDR3 in amino acids: CASSSWADSYEQYF. In DNA, the CDR3 is TGTGCCAGTAGTAGCTGGGCAGACTCCTACGAGCAGTACTTC.

This rearrangement joins TRBV15 to TRBJ2-7, with 7 bases that match TRBD1. Germline CDR1 LNHNV, CDR2 YYDKDF (reference sequence). The CDR3 spans 15 residues. Trimming at V came to 5 bases and at J to 5 bases, leaving 12 bases not matched to a gene. This CDR3 reads CATSSRQGAFNEQYF. The CDR3 bases are TGTGCCACCAGCTCCCGACAGGGTGCTTTCAACGAGCAGTACTTC.

The table lists this clone with a count of one. The chain is built from TRBV7-3 and TRBJ2-7, with D possibly TRBD1 on 7 matching bases. CDR1 SGHTA and CDR2 FQGTGA come from the germline V gene. The CDR3 is made up of 13 amino acids. The V and J ends lost 2 bases and 6 bases respectively, with 11 bases between them. CDR3 sequence: CASSLAGGGEQYF. In DNA form, the CDR3 reads TGTGCCAGCAGCTTAGCAGGGGGAGGCGAGCAGTACTTC.

The V call is TRBV28, the J call TRBJ2-4; no reliable D call. The CDR3 spans 11 residues. Germline V gives CDR1 MDHEN, CDR2 SYDVKM. The ends were cut back, 2 bases at V and 5 bases at J, with 1 base in the middle. The chain's CDR3 is CASSLENIQYF. In nucleotides, the CDR3 is TGTGCCAGCAGTTTAGAAAACATTCAGTACTTC.

This sequence joins TRBV6-1 and TRBJ1-6; D remains ambiguous. V shed 2 bases and J shed 3 bases, with 5 bases lying between them. CDR1 MNHNS and CDR2 SASEGT come from the germline V gene. The CDR3 length is 14 residues. The CDR3 loop is CASSEINYNSPLHF. DNA for the CDR3: TGTGCCAGCAGTGAAATCAACTATAATTCACCCCTCCACTTT.

The chain joins TRBV7-2 to TRBJ1-4, with unresolved D. The CDR3 is made up of 15 amino acids. V lost 3 bases to trimming and J lost 3 bases, with 11 bases between them. CDR1 SGHTA and CDR2 FQGNSA come from the germline V gene. The CDR3 is CASSFSGLANEKLFF. The CDR3 bases are TGTGCCAGCAGCTTCTCCGGGTTGGCTAATGAAAAACTGTTTTTT.

This chain joins TRBV18 and TRBJ2-6; no definite D call. The V gene lost 1 base and the J gene lost 3 bases, with 7 bases spanning the gap. The CDR3 is 15 amino acids. Germline CDR1 is KGHSH and CDR2 is LQKENI. CDR3 DNA: TGTGCCAGCTCACCACAGGGTAATGGGGCCAACGTCCTGACTTTC. It is translated as CASSPQGNGANVLTF.

The chain carries TRBV2 and TRBJ2-7; D is unresolved. V lost 8 bases and J lost 0, with 14 bases in between. This CDR3 is built from 14 residues. Germline-derived CDR1 and CDR2 are SNHLY and FYNNEI. The CDR3 region has the DNA TGTGCCAGCGAGGAGTCTAGAACCTCCTACGAGCAGTACTTC. As protein: CASEESRTSYEQYF.

This sequence joins TRBV30 and TRBJ2-7; 7 nucleotides line up with TRBD2. The CDR3 extends over 14 amino acids. V was clipped by 1 base and J by 1 base; unmatched bases: 4. The germline V gene has CDR1 GTSNPN and CDR2 SVGIG (reference sequence). The CDR3 region has the DNA TGTGCCTGGAGTGGGCTAGCGGTTTCCTACGAGCAGTACTTC. Amino acids: CAWSGLAVSYEQYF. The variable domain in full, with the rest retrieved from reference TRBV30 and TRBJ2-7, is SQTIHQWPATLVQPVGSPLSLECTVEGTSNPNLYWYRQAAGRGLQLLFYSVGIGQISSEVPQNLSASRPQDRQFILSSKKLLLSDSGFYLCAWSGLAVSYEQYFGPGTRLTVT.

This sequence joins TRBV28 and TRBJ1-1, with D perhaps TRBD1 (5 bases). The V end was cut by 5 bases, the J end by 5 bases, with 15 bases between. Germline V CDR1 and CDR2: MDHEN, SYDVKM. This CDR3 contains 14 residues. The CDR3 loop reads CASSRGREGTEAFF. CDR3 sequence (DNA): TGTGCCAGCAGTAGAGGACGGGAGGGGACTGAAGCTTTCTTT.

V usage is TRBV29-1 and J usage is TRBJ2-5; 10 nucleotides align to TRBD1. The CDR3 covers 12 residues. V was clipped by 6 bases and J by 5 bases; unmatched bases: 3. Germline loops: CDR1 SQVTM, CDR2 ANQGSEA. The CDR3 protein is CSVDRGRETQYF. CDR3 nucleotide sequence: TGCAGCGTAGACAGGGGGCGGGAGACCCAGTACTTC.

The gene calls are TRBV24-1 and TRBJ1-3; D gene ambiguous. V gave up 4 bases and J gave up 2 bases, with 11 bases separating them. Germline V CDR1 and CDR2: KGHDR, SFDVKD. The CDR3 consists of 15 residues. The CDR3 sequence: CATSETRVAGNTIYF. As DNA, the CDR3 is TGTGCCACCAGTGAAACCCGGGTCGCTGGAAACACCATATATTTT.

This clone was seen a handful of times. CDR3 amino acids: CASSLAGSYEQYF. The CDR3 coding sequence is TGTGCCAGCAGTCTAGCGGGGTCCTACGAGCAGTACTTC. The V and J genes are TRBV6-2 or TRBV6-3 and TRBJ2-7, with 9 bases identical to TRBD2. CDR1 and CDR2 (germline): MNHEY, SVGEGT. The V segment lost 5 bases and the J segment 1 base; nucleotides outside the gene matches: 0. The CDR3 length is 13 residues.

The chain uses TRBV28 and TRBJ2-7; tentatively, D is TRBD2 (7 bases). Per the germline V gene, CDR1 is MDHEN and CDR2 is SYDVKM. The germline V and J ends were trimmed by 4 bases and 2 bases, with 15 bases remaining between them. This CDR3 is 15 amino acids long. Here the CDR3 DNA reads TGTGCCAGCAGTTCGCTAGGGGGGGGGACCTACGAGCAGTACTTC. The encoded protein is CASSSLGGGTYEQYF.

This sequence joins TRBV2 and TRBJ1-2; D possibly corresponds to TRBD1 (6 bases). The germline V gene encodes CDR1 SNHLY and CDR2 FYNNEI. The V end was cut by 7 bases, the J end by 4 bases, with 22 bases between. The CDR3 has 16 residues. For the CDR3, the DNA is TGTGCCAGCAACCCATCAGGAGGGGGTAGCGGCTATGGCTACACCTTC. Translation gives CASNPSGGGSGYGYTF.

The V gene is TRBV19, the J gene TRBJ1-2; D is uncertain. The germline V gene encodes CDR1 LNHDA and CDR2 SQIVND (reference sequence). Trimming stripped 4 bases from V and 4 bases from J, with 16 bases between. There are 15 residues in the CDR3. The CDR3 loop is CASSSSRGSGYGYTF. DNA for the CDR3: TGTGCCAGTAGTAGCTCCAGAGGCTCAGGCTATGGCTACACCTTC.

The gene calls are TRBV15 and TRBJ2-7; D not resolved. CDR3 length: 14 amino acids. Trimming cost V 9 bases and J 3 bases, with 18 bases left between them. Germline assignment: CDR1 LNHNV and CDR2 YYDKDF (reference sequence). Here the CDR3 reads CATSENVVNYEQYF. In nucleotides, the CDR3 is TGTGCCACGAGCGAGAATGTGGTGAACTACGAGCAGTACTTC.